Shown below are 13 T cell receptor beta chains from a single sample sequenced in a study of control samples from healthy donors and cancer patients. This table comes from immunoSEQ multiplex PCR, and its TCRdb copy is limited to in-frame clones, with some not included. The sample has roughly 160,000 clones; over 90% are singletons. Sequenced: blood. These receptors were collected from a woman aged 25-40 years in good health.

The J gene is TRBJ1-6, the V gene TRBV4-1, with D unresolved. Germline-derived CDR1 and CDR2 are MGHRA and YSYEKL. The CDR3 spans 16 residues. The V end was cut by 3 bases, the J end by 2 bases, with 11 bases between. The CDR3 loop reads CASSHAGRAYNSPLHF. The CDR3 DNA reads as TGCGCCAGCAGCCATGCTGGGCGCGCCTATAATTCACCCCTCCACTTT.

This chain's CDR3 is CASSLAGGYGYTF. CDR3 nucleotides: TGTGCCAGCAGTTTGGCCGGTGGCTATGGCTACACCTTC. The chain joins TRBV12-3 or TRBV12-4 to TRBJ1-2; D is unclear. V gave up 3 bases and J gave up 4 bases, with 9 bases separating them. The CDR3 runs 13 residues.

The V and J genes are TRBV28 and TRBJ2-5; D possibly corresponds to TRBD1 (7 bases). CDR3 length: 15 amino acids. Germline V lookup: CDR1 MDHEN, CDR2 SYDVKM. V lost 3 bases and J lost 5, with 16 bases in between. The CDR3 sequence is CASSFSAGGKETQYF. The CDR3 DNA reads TGTGCCAGCAGTTTTTCGGCAGGGGGGAAGGAGACCCAGTACTTC.

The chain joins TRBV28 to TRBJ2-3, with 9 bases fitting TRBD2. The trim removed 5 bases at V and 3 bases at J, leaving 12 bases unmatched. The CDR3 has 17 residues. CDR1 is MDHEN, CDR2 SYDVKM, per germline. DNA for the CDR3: TGTGCCAGCAGTACCCCTCTAGCGGGATGGGCGACAGATACGCAGTATTTT. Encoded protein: CASSTPLAGWATDTQYF.

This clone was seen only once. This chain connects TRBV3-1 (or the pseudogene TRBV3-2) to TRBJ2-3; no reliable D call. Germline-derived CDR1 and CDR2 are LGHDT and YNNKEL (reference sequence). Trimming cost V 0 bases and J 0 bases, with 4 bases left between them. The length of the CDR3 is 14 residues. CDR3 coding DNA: TGTGCCAGCAGCCAAGAGACTAGCACAGATACGCAGTATTTT. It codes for CASSQETSTDTQYF.

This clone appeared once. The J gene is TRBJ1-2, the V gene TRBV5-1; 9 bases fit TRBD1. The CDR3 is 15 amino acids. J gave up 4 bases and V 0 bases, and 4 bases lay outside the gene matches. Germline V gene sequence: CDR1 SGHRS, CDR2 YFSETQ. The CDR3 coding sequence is TGCGCCAGCAGCTTGGGGGCGACAGGGGGCTATGGCTACACCTTC. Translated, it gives CASSLGATGGYGYTF.

The CDR3 region has the DNA TGCAGCGTTGAATGGGTGGGGACTGAAGCTTTCTTT. Protein product: CSVEWVGTEAFF. The rearrangement links TRBV29-1 to TRBJ1-1, with D unresolved. Germline CDR1 reads SQVTM; CDR2 reads ANQGSEA. The V end lost 2 bases, the J end lost 5 bases, and 9 bases lay between the germline ends. CDR3 length equals 12 residues.

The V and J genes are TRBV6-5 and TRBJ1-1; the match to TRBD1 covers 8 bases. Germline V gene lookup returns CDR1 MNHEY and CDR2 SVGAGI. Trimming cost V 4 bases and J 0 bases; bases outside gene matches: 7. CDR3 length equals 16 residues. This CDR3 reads CASSWTGSYMNTEAFF. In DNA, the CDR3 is TGTGCCAGCAGTTGGACAGGGAGCTACATGAACACTGAAGCTTTCTTT.

The CDR3 loop is CASSLFLGAHNEQFF. The CDR3, as DNA: TGTGCCAGCAGTTTATTTCTCGGAGCTCACAATGAGCAGTTCTTC. V gene TRBV28 combines with J gene TRBJ2-1; D unclear. In germline, CDR1 is MDHEN, CDR2 SYDVKM. V shed 1 base and J shed 5 bases, with 12 bases lying between them. The CDR3 spans 15 residues.

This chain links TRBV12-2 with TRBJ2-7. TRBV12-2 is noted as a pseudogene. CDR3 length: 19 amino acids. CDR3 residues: CASRLEARSRGGCSYEQYF. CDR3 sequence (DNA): TGTGCAAGTCGCTTAGAGGCCCGATCCAGGGGGGGGTGCTCCTACGAGCAGTACTTC.

The DNA for the CDR3 is TGTGCCAGCCTTTCCTCAGGACACCTGAACACTGAAGCTTTCTTT. It translates to CASLSSGHLNTEAFF. This chain connects TRBV6-4 to TRBJ1-1, with D tentatively TRBD1 (5 bases). CDR1 MRHNA and CDR2 SNTAGT come from the germline V gene. Trimming took off 8 bases at V and 0 bases at J, with 16 bases between the two ends. There are 15 residues in the CDR3.

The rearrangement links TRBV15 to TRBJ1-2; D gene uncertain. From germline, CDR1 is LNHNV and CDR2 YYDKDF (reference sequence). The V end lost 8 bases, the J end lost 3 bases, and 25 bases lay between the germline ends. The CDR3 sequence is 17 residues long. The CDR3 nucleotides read TGTGCCACCCTGGGCCGGGGAAAATCAGAACACGACTATGGCTACACCTTC. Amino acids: CATLGRGKSEHDYGYTF. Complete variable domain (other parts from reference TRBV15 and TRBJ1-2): DAMVIQNPRYQVTQFGKPVTLSCSQTLNHNVMYWYQQKSSQAPKLLFHYYDKDFNNEADTPDNFQSRRPNTSFCFLDIRSPGLGDTAMYLCATLGRGKSEHDYGYTFGSGTRLTVV.

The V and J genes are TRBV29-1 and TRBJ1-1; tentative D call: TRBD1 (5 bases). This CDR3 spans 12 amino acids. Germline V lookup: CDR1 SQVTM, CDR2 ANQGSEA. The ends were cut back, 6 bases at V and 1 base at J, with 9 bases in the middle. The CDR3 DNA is TGCAGCGTGAGGGACTGGAACACTGAAGCTTTCTTT. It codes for CSVRDWNTEAFF.